The 25 T cell receptor beta chains below all came from one sample that was sequenced in a study of blood T cell repertoires in COVID-19. Repertoires were generated with immunoSEQ multiplex PCR, while TCRdb's copy carries only in-frame clones and drops some. The sample lists roughly 150,000 clones, around 90% occurring once. Sequencing was carried out using peripheral blood. These TCRs come from a man between 18 and 29 years old with COVID-19, enrolled during active disease.

The chain recombines TRBV4-3 with TRBJ2-1, with D possibly matching TRBD1 (8 bases). Trimming pared 0 bases from V and 8 bases from J, leaving 14 bases between. Germline lookup yields CDR1 LGHNA and CDR2 YSLEER. The CDR3 runs 15 residues. The DNA for the CDR3 is TGCGCCAGCAGCCAAGATACAGGGGGAGGGGATGAGCAGTTCTTC. Its translation: CASSQDTGGGDEQFF.

The chain combines TRBV7-2 with TRBJ1-1; no firm D call. Germline assignment: CDR1 SGHTA and CDR2 FQGNSA. V lost 5 bases, J lost 7 bases, and 11 bases lay in between. The CDR3 runs 12 residues. The chain's CDR3 is CASSLSAGEAFF. The CDR3 nucleotides are TGTGCCAGCAGCCTAAGCGCCGGTGAAGCTTTCTTT.

V is TRBV4-3 and J is TRBJ2-3; the D gene is possibly TRBD2 (7 bases). V shed 0 bases and J shed 3 bases, with 13 bases lying between them. The CDR3 contains 16 residues. Looked up from germline, CDR1 is LGHNA and CDR2 is YSLEER. CDR3 in DNA: TGCGCCAGCAGCCAAGATAGGGGGGGTGGAACAGATACGCAGTATTTT. This sequence encodes CASSQDRGGGTDTQYF.

This clone showed up just once. The V gene is TRBV6-2 or TRBV6-3, the J gene TRBJ1-6, with 9 bases that match TRBD1. Per the germline V gene, CDR1 is MNHEY and CDR2 is SVGEGT. CDR3 length: 17 residues. Trimming removed 6 bases from V and 0 bases from J; junction bases left unmatched: 6. This chain's CDR3 is CASSDRTGASYNSPLHF. The CDR3 region has the DNA TGTGCCAGCAGCGATCGGACAGGGGCCTCCTATAATTCACCCCTCCACTTT.

J is TRBJ1-2 and V is TRBV9, with D unresolved. The CDR3 loop spans 15 amino acids. The V gene lost 0 bases and the J gene lost 2 bases, with 11 bases spanning the gap. Germline V gene data show CDR1 as SGDLS and CDR2 as YYNGEE. The CDR3 sequence is CASSVGVRGNYGYTF. DNA of the CDR3: TGTGCCAGCAGCGTAGGGGTTCGCGGGAACTATGGCTACACCTTC.

As to this clone: One end of the junction fails to match germline, which may point to a read error. The CDR3 nucleotides are TGTGCCAGCAGCATAGACGGAGGTGATGATACTGAAGCTTTCTTT. The encoded protein is CASSIDGGDDTEAFF. The chain couples TRBV11-3 to TRBJ1-1; D unclear. From germline, CDR1 is SGHNT and CDR2 YENEEA. CDR3 size: 15 residues.

The V call is TRBV6-5, the J call TRBJ2-1; TRBD2 aligns across 11 bases. The germline CDR1 and CDR2 sequences are MNHEY and SVGAGI. The V segment lost 5 bases and the J segment 6 bases; nucleotides outside the gene matches: 3. The length of the CDR3 is 14 residues. The CDR3 region has the DNA TGTGCCAGCAGTCTCGGACTAGCGGGCAATGAGCAGTTCTTC. It yields the protein CASSLGLAGNEQFF.

The V gene is TRBV19, the J gene TRBJ2-1; 14 bases are shared with TRBD2. The ends lost 5 bases at V and 8 bases at J; junction bases unmatched: 5. This CDR3 spans 15 amino acids. CDR1 LNHDA and CDR2 SQIVND come from the germline V gene (reference sequence). The CDR3 is CASSPGTSGSYEQFF. The CDR3, as DNA: TGTGCCAGTAGTCCCGGGACTAGCGGGAGTTATGAGCAGTTCTTC.

V usage is TRBV7-8 and J usage is TRBJ2-5, with D possibly TRBD2 on 6 matching bases. CDR1 is SGHVS and CDR2 is FQNEAQ in the germline V gene. Deletions cut 5 bases from V and 4 bases from J, with 17 bases between. CDR3 length equals 15 residues. The CDR3 bases are TGTGCCAGCAGCCCGGCGGGGATAGCGCGAGAGACCCAGTACTTC. The encoded protein is CASSPAGIARETQYF.

The chain has TRBV12-3 or TRBV12-4 and TRBJ1-2; D uncertain. The ends were cut back, 7 bases at V and 7 bases at J, with 10 bases in the middle. This CDR3 region has 11 residues. The CDR3 is CASTEGTGYTF. The CDR3 DNA follows: TGTGCCAGCACCGAGGGTACTGGCTACACCTTC.

This clone was seen only once. This sequence joins TRBV12-5 and TRBJ2-5; 13 nucleotides match TRBD2. The CDR3 sequence is 17 residues long. The V and J ends lost 0 bases and 4 bases, in that order; junction bases with no gene match: 5. Germline V gene sequence: CDR1 LGHNT, CDR2 FRNRAP. In DNA, the CDR3 is TGTGCTAGTGGTTTGGTCGTGACTAGCGGGAGGCCAGAGACCCAGTACTTC. Protein sequence: CASGLVVTSGRPETQYF. Supplemented by reference TRBV12-5 and TRBJ2-5, the full variable domain reads DARVTQTPRHKVTEMGQEVTMRCQPILGHNTVFWYRQTMMQGLELLAYFRNRAPLDDSGMPKDRFSAEMPDATLATLKIQPSEPRDSAVYFCASGLVVTSGRPETQYFGPGTRLLVL.

This chain connects TRBV29-1 to TRBJ2-7; D is possibly TRBD1 (7 bases). Germline CDR1 SQVTM, CDR2 ANQGSEA. The CDR3 extends over 16 amino acids. Trimming took off 5 bases at V and 2 bases at J, with 22 bases between the two ends. CDR3 in amino acids: CSVLGAGGSQTYEQYF. In nucleotides, the CDR3 is TGCAGCGTTCTCGGTGCAGGGGGGAGTCAGACCTACGAGCAGTACTTC.

The chain joins TRBV28 to TRBJ1-6; no definite D call. CDR3 size: 14 residues. V shed 7 bases and J shed 5 bases, with 12 bases lying between them. Germline loops: CDR1 MDHEN, CDR2 SYDVKM. This chain's CDR3 is CASKVGLHNSPLHF. CDR3 nucleotide sequence: TGTGCCAGCAAAGTCGGACTACATAATTCACCCCTCCACTTT.

The CDR3, as DNA: TGTGCCAGTAGTATGGTGGGGAGTGATGGCTACACCTTC. Translation: CASSMVGSDGYTF. The chain is built from TRBV19 and TRBJ1-2, with unresolved D. Germline lookup yields CDR1 LNHDA and CDR2 SQIVND (reference sequence). The CDR3 consists of 13 residues. Deletions cut 3 bases from V and 6 bases from J, with 11 bases between.

V is TRBV7-6 and J is TRBJ1-6; D is possibly TRBD1 (6 bases). The germline V gene encodes CDR1 SGHVS and CDR2 FNYEAQ. The CDR3 covers 14 residues. The ends were cut back, 5 bases at V and 6 bases at J, with 11 bases in the middle. Here the CDR3 reads CASSPGQSNSPLHF. The CDR3 DNA reads as TGTGCCAGCAGCCCCGGACAGAGTAATTCACCCCTCCACTTT.

The chain links TRBV18 to TRBJ2-7, with a possible D match to TRBD1 (5 bases). The germline V gene encodes CDR1 KGHSH and CDR2 LQKENI. Trimming removed 6 bases at V and 6 bases at J, with 15 bases between. The CDR3 sequence is 13 residues long. The CDR3 is CASSPGLTVEQYF. The DNA for the CDR3 is TGTGCCAGCTCCCCAGGGCTTACAGTCGAGCAGTACTTC. The full variable domain, completed using reference TRBV18 and TRBJ2-7, is NAGVMQNPRHLVRRRGQEARLRCSPMKGHSHVYWYRQLPEEGLKFMVYLQKENIIDESGMPKERFSAEFPKEGPSILRIQQVVRGDSAAYFCASSPGLTVEQYFGPGTRLTVT.

The chain carries TRBV11-2 and TRBJ2-1; D is undetermined. Trimming pared 5 bases from V and 3 bases from J, leaving 11 bases between. Germline V gives CDR1 SGHAT, CDR2 FQNNGV. This CDR3 comprises 14 residues. The DNA for the CDR3 is TGTGCCAGCAGCCCCGACTTAAGCTACAATGAGCAGTTCTTC. This gives the protein CASSPDLSYNEQFF.

The rearrangement uses TRBV1 and TRBJ2-5; the table's D call TRBD2 went unverified against the DNA. TRBV1 is a pseudogene. The CDR3 loop spans 13 amino acids. CDR3 in amino acids: CTSSQDLDPTGYF. The CDR3 region has the DNA TGCACCAGCAGCCAAGATCTAGACCCTACTGGGTACTTC.

The chain couples TRBV30 to TRBJ1-1; no clear D. This CDR3 region has 15 residues. The V end lost 3 bases, the J end lost 2 bases, and 16 bases lay between the germline ends. The germline CDR1 and CDR2 sequences are GTSNPN and SVGIG (reference sequence). In DNA, the CDR3 is TGTGCCTGGAGGGATCCCCCGGGAGAAAACACTGAAGCTTTCTTT. Amino acids: CAWRDPPGENTEAFF.

The count of this clone is one. The J gene is TRBJ1-2, the V gene TRBV19; D unresolved. The CDR3 runs 10 residues. Looked up from germline, CDR1 is LNHDA and CDR2 is SQIVND (reference sequence). V was clipped by 7 bases and J by 10 bases, with 10 bases between them. The CDR3 coding sequence is TGTGCCAGTAAAAGTGGAGACTACACCTTC. Translated: CASKSGDYTF.

This chain connects TRBV15 to TRBJ2-1, with 11 bases matching TRBD1. Germline assignment: CDR1 LNHNV and CDR2 YYDKDF (reference sequence). The J segment lost 8 bases and the V segment lost 8 bases, leaving 2 bases of the junction unmatched. There are 12 residues in the CDR3. The CDR3 here is CATGQGADEQFF. CDR3 DNA sequence: TGTGCCACCGGACAGGGGGCTGATGAGCAGTTCTTC.

This clone has only a few counts. The chain carries TRBV7-2 and TRBJ1-2, with D perhaps TRBD1 (5 bases). Germline V gene lookup returns CDR1 SGHTA and CDR2 FQGNSA. V lost 5 bases to trimming and J lost 5 bases, with 15 bases between them. The CDR3 consists of 14 residues. CDR3 in amino acids: CASSPVGAGYGYTF. DNA of the CDR3: TGTGCCAGCAGCCCCGTCGGGGCGGGATATGGCTACACCTTC.

This chain connects TRBV6-5 to TRBJ2-7; TRBD2 matches at 8 bases. The length of the CDR3 is 15 residues. Germline-derived CDR1 and CDR2 are MNHEY and SVGAGI. V shed 6 bases and J 6 bases; nucleotides not matched to a gene: 13. The DNA of the CDR3 is TGTGCCAGCAGCCATTACGTAGGGACTAGATTCGAGCAGTACTTC. Translated: CASSHYVGTRFEQYF.

The rearrangement joins TRBV7-2 to TRBJ1-3, with no clear D. V lost 1 base and J 2 bases, leaving 9 bases between the germline ends. Germline V CDR1 and CDR2: SGHTA, FQGNSA. This CDR3 is 15 amino acids long. The CDR3 sequence: CASSLVSGAGNTIYF. For the CDR3, the DNA is TGTGCCAGCAGCTTAGTTTCGGGTGCTGGAAACACCATATATTTT.

This chain links TRBV28 with TRBJ2-2, with D perhaps matching TRBD2 (6 bases). This CDR3 has 14 amino acids. V was trimmed by 8 bases and J by 3 bases, leaving 13 bases between them. CDR1 MDHEN and CDR2 SYDVKM come from the germline V gene. The CDR3 reads CASHFPGDTGELFF. The CDR3 DNA reads as TGTGCCAGCCACTTCCCGGGAGACACCGGGGAGCTGTTTTTT.